This T cell receptor (beta chain) was sequenced in a study of vaccination and CD4 T cells after COVID-19. With the Oncomine TCR Beta short-read assay, DNA from cultured CD4+ T cells was sequenced. TCRdb re-called the PCR reads with MiXCR, one entry per CDR3 protein. The sample contains about 16,000 distinct CDR3 sequences, approximately 44% of which appear only once. Per the germline V gene, CDR1 is MNHNS and CDR2 is SASEGT. V was shortened by 6 bases and J by 12 bases, with 23 bases between the two germline ends. CDR3 length: 14 residues. Time point indicated: late sampling 161 to 241 days after vaccination in three convalescent patients. The treatment was: roughly 10-day PBMC culture with coronavirus spike peptide pools or control peptides (ViraFEST assay). This clonotype was detected only a few times. Its antigen remains unknown.

Sample: CD4+ T cells from blood, cultured in vitro, taken about 7 months after SARS-CoV-2 vaccination. The origin of this receptor is a human donor who had recovered from COVID-19. The J gene is TRBJ1-1, the V gene TRBV6-1, with D perhaps TRBD1 (5 bases). The CDR3 loop reads CASSSPGALKPTFF. The CDR3 nucleotides read TGTGCCAGCAGCTCTCCCGGGGCCCTGAAGCCTACTTTCTTT.